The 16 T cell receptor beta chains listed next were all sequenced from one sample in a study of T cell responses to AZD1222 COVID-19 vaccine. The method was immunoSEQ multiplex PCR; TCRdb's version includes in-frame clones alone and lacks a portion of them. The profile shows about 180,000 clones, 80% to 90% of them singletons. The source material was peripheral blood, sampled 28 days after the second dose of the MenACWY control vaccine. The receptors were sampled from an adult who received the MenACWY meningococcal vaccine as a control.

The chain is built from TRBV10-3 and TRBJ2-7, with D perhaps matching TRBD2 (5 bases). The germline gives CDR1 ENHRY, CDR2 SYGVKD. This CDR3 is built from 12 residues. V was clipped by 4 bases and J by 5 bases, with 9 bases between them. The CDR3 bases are TGTGCCATCAGTGCACTAGTGGACGAGCAGTACTTC. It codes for CAISALVDEQYF.

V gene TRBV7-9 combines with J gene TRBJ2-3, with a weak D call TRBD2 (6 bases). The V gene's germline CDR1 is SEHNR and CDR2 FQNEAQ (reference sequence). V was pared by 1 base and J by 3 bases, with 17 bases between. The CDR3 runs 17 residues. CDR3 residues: CASSLVAPGVRTDTQYF. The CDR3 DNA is TGTGCCAGCAGCTTAGTGGCGCCGGGAGTGAGAACAGATACGCAGTATTTT.

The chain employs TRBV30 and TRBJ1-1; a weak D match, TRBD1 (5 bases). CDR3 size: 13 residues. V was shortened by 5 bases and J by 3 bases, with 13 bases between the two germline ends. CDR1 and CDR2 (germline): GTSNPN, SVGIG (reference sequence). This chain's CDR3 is CAWSHGGDTEAFF. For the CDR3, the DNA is TGTGCCTGGTCCCACGGGGGGGACACTGAAGCTTTCTTT.

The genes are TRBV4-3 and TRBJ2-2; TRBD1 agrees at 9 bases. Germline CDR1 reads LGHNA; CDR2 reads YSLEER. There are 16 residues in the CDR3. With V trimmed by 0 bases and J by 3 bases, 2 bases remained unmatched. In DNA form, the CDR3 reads TGCGCCAGCAGCCAAGAGGGACAGGGTTACACCGGGGAGCTGTTTTTT. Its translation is CASSQEGQGYTGELFF.

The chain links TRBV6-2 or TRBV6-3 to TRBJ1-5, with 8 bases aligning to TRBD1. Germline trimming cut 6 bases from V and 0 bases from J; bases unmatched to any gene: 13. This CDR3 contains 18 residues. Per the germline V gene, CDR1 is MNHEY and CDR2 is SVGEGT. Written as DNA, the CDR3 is TGTGCCAGCAGCCCGAGGACAGGGCCATCGTTTAGCAATCAGCCCCAGCATTTT. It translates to CASSPRTGPSFSNQPQHF.

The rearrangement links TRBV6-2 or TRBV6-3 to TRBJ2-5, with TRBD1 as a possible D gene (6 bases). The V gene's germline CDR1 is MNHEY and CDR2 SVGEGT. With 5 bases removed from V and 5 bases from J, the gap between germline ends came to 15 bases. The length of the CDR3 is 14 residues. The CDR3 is CASSRHRAGETQYF. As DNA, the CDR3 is TGTGCCAGCAGTCGCCACAGGGCGGGCGAGACCCAGTACTTC.

The CDR3 region is CASSPNPAYEQYF. The CDR3 DNA reads as TGTGCCAGCAGCCCCAACCCGGCCTACGAGCAGTACTTC. The V call is TRBV12-3 or TRBV12-4, the J call TRBJ2-7; D gene unclear. This CDR3 comprises 13 residues. V was cut by 6 bases and J by 2 bases, with 11 bases left in between.

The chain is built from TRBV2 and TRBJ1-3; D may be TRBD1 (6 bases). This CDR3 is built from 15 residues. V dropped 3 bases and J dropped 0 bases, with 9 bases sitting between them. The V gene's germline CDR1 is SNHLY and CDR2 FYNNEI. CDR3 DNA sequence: TGTGCCAGCAGTGACCAGACAGGCTCTGGAAACACCATATATTTT. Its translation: CASSDQTGSGNTIYF.

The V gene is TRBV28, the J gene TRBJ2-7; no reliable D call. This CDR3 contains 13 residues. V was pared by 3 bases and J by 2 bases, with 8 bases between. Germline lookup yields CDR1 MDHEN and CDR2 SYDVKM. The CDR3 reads CASSFPGTYEQYF. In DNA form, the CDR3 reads TGTGCCAGCAGTTTTCCGGGTACCTACGAGCAGTACTTC. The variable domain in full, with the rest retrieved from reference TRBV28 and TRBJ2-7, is DVKVTQSSRYLVKRTGEKVFLECVQDMDHENMFWYRQDPGLGLRLIYFSYDVKMKEKGDIPEGYSVSREKKERFSLILESASTNQTSMYLCASSFPGTYEQYFGPGTRLTVT.

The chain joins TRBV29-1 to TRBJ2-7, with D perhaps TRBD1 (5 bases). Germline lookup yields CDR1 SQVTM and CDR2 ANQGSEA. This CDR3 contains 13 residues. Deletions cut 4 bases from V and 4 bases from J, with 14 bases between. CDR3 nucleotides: TGCAGCGTTGCGGAACAGGTGGAGTACGAGCAGTACTTC. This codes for CSVAEQVEYEQYF.

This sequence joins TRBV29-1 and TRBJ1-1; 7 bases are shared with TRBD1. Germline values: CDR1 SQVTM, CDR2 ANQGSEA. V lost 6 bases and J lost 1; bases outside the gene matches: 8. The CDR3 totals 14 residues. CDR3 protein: CSVHRDSGNTEAFF. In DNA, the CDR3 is TGCAGCGTGCACCGGGACAGCGGGAACACTGAAGCTTTCTTT.

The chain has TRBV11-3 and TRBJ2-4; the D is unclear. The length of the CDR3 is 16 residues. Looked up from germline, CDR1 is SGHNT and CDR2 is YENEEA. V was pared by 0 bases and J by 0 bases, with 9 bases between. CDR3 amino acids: CASSLEALRAKNIQYF. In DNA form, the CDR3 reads TGTGCCAGCAGCTTAGAGGCTCTTCGAGCCAAAAACATTCAGTACTTC.

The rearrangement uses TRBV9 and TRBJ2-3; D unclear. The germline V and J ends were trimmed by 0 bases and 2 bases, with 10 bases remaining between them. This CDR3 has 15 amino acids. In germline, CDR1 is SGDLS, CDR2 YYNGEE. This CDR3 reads CASSVGDQTTDTQYF. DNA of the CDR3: TGTGCCAGCAGCGTAGGGGATCAGACCACAGATACGCAGTATTTT.

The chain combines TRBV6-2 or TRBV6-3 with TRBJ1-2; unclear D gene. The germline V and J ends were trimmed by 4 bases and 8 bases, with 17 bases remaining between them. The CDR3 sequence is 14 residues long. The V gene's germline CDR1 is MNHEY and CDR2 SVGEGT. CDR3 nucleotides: TGTGCCAGCAGTTCACGTCTTGCTGGCTCCGGCTACACCTTC. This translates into CASSSRLAGSGYTF.

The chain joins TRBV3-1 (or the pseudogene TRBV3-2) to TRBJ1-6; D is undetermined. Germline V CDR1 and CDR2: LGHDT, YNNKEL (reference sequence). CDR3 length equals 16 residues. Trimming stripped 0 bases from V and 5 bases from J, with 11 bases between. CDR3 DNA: TGTGCCAGCAGCCAAGATAGACGGAGTAATAATTCACCCCTCCACTTT. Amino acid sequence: CASSQDRRSNNSPLHF.

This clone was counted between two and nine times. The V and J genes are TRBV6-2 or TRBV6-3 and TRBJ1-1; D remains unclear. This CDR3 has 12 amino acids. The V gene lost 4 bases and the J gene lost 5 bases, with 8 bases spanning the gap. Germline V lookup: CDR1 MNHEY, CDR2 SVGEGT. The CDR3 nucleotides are TGTGCCAGCAGTTTCCCCCCGACTGAAGCTTTCTTT. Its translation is CASSFPPTEAFF.